This T cell receptor (beta chain) was documented in a study of T cell repertoires in cytomegalovirus infection. The wider study: CMV epitopes used comprised recently identified HLA-C-restricted ones and well-studied HLA-B-restricted ones.

Study conclusions and caveats: HLA-C-restricted CMV clonotypes gave the most frequent clonotype in two of eight donors.

This clonotype was found a few times. Its antigen is still unknown. CDR1 is LNHDA, CDR2 SQIVND, per germline (reference sequence). With 1 base removed from V and 8 bases from J, the gap between germline ends came to 9 bases. The CDR3 covers 13 residues. MiXCR, run by TCRdb on the reads, gives a single entry per CDR3 protein. The table records some 920,000 distinct CDR3 sequences, less than 40% of them present only once. The receptor was derived from a human donor in good health (CMV status not recorded). Some clones in this sample may be carry-over from other donors' samples. The chain couples TRBV19 to TRBJ2-1; possibly TRBD2 for D (6 bases). This material consisted of cultured CD8+ T cells from PBMCs, taken from culture after CMV antigen stimulation. CDR3 in amino acids: CASSIVPGDEQFF. In DNA, the CDR3 is TGTGCCAGTAGTATAGTCCCGGGGGATGAGCAGTTCTTC.